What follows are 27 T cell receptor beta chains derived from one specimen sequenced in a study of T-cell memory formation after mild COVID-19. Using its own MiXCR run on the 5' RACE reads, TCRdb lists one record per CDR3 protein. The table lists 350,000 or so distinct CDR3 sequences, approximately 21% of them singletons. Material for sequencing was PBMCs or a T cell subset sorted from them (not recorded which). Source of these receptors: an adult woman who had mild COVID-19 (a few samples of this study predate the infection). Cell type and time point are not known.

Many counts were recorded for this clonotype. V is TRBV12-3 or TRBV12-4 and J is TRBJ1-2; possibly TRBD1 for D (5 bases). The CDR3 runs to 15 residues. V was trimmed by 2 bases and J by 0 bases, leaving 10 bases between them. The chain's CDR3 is CASSLRQLANYGYTF. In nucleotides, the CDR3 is TGTGCCAGCAGTTTAAGACAGTTAGCTAACTATGGCTACACCTTC.

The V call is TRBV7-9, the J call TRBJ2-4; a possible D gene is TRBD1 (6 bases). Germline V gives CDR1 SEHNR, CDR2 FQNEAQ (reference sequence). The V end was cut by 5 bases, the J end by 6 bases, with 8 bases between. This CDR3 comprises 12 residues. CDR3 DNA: TGTGCCAGCAGCCAAGGGGGAAACATTCAGTACTTC. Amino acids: CASSQGGNIQYF.

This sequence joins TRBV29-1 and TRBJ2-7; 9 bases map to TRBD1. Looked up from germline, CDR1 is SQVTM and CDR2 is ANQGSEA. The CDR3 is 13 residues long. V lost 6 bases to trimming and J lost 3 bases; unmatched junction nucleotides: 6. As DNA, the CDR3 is TGCAGCGTCCCCGGGACAGGGATCTACGAGCAGTACTTC. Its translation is CSVPGTGIYEQYF.

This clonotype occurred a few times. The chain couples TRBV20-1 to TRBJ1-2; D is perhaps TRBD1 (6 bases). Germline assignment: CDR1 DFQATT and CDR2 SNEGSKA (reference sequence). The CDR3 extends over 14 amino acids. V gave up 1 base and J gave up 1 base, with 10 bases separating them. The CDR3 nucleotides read TGCAGTGCTAGAGGGACAGCTAGTAACTATGGCTACACCTTC. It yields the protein CSARGTASNYGYTF.

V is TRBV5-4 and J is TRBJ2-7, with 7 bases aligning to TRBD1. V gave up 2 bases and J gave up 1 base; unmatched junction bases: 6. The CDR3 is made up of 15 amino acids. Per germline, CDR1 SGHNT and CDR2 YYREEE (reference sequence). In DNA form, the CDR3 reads TGTGCCAGCAGCTTTGACAGGGCAGCGTCCTACGAGCAGTACTTC. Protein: CASSFDRAASYEQYF.

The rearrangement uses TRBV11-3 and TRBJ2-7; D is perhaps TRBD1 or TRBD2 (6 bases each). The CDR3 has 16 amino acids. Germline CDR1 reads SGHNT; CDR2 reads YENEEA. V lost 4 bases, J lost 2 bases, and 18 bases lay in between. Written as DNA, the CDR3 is TGTGCCAGCAGCTCCCCGGGGGCCGGGGCAACCTACGAGCAGTACTTC. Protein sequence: CASSSPGAGATYEQYF.

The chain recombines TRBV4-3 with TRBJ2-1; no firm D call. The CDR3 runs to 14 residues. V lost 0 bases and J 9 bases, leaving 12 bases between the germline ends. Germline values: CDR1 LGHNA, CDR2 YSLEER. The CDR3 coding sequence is TGCGCCAGCAGCCAAGATTATAGAGTAGGTGAGCAGTTCTTC. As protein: CASSQDYRVGEQFF.

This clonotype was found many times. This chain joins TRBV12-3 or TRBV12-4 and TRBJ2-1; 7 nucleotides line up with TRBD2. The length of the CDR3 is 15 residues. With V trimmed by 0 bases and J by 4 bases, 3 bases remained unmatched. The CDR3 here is CASSLAGGFYNEQFF. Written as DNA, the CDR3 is TGTGCCAGCAGTTTAGCGGGAGGGTTTTACAATGAGCAGTTCTTC.

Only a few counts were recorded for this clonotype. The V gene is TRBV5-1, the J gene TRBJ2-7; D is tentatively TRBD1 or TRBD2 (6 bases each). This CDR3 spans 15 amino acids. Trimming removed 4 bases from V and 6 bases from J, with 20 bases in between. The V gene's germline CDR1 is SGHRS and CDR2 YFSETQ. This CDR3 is CASSPTAVGGGEQYF. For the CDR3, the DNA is TGCGCCAGCAGCCCTACCGCGGTAGGGGGAGGCGAGCAGTACTTC.

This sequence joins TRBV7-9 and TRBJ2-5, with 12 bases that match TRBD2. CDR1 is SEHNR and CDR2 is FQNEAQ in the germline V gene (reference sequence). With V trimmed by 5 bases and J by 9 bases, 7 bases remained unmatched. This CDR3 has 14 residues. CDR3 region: CASSPTSGRMSQYF. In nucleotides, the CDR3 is TGTGCCAGCAGCCCGACTAGCGGGAGAATGTCCCAGTACTTC.

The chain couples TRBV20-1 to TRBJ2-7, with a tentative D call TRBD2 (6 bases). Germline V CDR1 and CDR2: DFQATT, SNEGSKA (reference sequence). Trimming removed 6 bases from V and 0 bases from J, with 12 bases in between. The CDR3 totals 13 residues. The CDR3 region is CSATTSGSYEQYF. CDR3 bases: TGCAGTGCGACGACTAGTGGCTCCTACGAGCAGTACTTC.

The CDR3 DNA reads TGTGCCAGCACCCATGGGCAGAACAATGAGCAGTTCTTC. Translated: CASTHGQNNEQFF. The chain couples TRBV12-3 or TRBV12-4 to TRBJ2-1; the D is unclear. V was clipped by 7 bases and J by 5 bases, with 12 bases between them. This CDR3 has 13 residues.

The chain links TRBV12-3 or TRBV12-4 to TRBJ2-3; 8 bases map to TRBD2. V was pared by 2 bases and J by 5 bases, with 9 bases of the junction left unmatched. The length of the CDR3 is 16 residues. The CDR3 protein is CASSLSVAGILDTQYF. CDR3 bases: TGTGCCAGCAGTTTAAGCGTAGCGGGGATCCTAGATACGCAGTATTTT.

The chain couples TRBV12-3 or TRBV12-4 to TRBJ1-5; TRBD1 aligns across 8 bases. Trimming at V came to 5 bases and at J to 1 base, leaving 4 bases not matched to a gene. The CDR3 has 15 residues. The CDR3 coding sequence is TGTGCCAGCAGTCCGGACAGGGTGAGCAATCAGCCCCAGCATTTT. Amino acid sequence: CASSPDRVSNQPQHF.

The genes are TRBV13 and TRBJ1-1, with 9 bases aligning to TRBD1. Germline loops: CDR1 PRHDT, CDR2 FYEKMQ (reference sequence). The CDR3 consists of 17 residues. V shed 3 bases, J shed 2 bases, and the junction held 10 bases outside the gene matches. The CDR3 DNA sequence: TGTGCCAGCAGCTTTATCCGGGACAGGGAATATAACACTGAAGCTTTCTTT. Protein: CASSFIRDREYNTEAFF.

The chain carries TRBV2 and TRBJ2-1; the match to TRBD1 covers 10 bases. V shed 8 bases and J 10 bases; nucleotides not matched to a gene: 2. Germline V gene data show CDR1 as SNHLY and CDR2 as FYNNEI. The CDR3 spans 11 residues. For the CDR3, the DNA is TGTGCCAGCGGACAGGGGGTCGAGCAGTTCTTC. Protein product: CASGQGVEQFF.

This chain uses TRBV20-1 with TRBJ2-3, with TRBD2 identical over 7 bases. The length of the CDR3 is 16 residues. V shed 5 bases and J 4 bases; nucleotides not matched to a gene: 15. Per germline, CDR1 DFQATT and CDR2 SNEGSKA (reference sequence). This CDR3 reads CSASPWGRAPADTQYF. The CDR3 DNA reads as TGCAGTGCTTCCCCTTGGGGGAGGGCCCCCGCAGATACGCAGTATTTT.

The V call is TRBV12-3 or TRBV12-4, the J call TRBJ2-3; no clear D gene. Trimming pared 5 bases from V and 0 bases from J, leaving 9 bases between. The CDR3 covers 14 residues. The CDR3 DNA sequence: TGTGCCAGCAGTACCTGGGGAAGCACAGATACGCAGTATTTT. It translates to CASSTWGSTDTQYF.

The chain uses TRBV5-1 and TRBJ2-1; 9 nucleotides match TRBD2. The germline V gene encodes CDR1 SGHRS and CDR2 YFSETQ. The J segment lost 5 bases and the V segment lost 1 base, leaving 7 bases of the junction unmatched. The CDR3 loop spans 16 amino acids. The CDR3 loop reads CASSLSLAGSHNEQFF. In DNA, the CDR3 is TGCGCCAGCAGCTTGTCCCTAGCGGGGAGCCACAATGAGCAGTTCTTC.

In nucleotides, the CDR3 is TGTGCCAGCAGTCCCGGGAGAAGAGAGACCCAGTACTTC. Protein sequence: CASSPGRRETQYF. This sequence joins TRBV6-5 and TRBJ2-5, with TRBD2 as a possible D gene (6 bases). V was clipped by 5 bases and J by 4 bases, with 11 bases between them. The CDR3 length is 13 residues. Per germline, CDR1 MNHEY and CDR2 SVGAGI.

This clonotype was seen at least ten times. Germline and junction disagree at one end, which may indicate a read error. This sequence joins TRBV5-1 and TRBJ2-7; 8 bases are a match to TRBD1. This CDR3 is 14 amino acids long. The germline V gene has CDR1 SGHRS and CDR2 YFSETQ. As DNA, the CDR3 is TGTGCCAGCAGCCCCGGGACAGGCTCCTACGAGCAGTACTTC. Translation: CASSPGTGSYEQYF.

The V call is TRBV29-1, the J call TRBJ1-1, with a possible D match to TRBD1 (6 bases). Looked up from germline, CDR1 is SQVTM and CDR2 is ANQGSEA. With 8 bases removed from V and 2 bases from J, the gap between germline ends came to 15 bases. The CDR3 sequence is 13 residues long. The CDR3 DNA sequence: TGCAGCATGTCCGGACAGCTAAACACTGAAGCTTTCTTT. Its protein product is CSMSGQLNTEAFF.

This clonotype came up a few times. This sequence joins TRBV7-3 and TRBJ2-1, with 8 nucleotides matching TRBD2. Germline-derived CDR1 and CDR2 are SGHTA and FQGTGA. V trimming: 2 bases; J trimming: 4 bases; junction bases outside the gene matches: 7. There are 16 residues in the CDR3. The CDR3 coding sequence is TGTGCCAGCAGCTTACTTGCGGGGGGAGGATACAATGAGCAGTTCTTC. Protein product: CASSLLAGGGYNEQFF.

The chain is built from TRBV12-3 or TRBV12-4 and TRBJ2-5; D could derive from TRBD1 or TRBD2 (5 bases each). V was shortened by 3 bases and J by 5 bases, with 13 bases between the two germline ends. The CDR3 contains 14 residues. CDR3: CASSLPGAGETQYF. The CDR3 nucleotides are TGTGCCAGCAGTTTGCCCGGGGCCGGCGAGACCCAGTACTTC.

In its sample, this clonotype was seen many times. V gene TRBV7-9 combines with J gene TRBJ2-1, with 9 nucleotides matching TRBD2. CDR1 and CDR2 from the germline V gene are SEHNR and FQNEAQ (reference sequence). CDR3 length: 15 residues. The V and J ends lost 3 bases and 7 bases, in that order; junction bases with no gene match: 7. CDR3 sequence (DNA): TGTGCCAGCAGCTTCGTCGGACTAGCGCGGAATGAGCAGTTCTTC. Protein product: CASSFVGLARNEQFF.

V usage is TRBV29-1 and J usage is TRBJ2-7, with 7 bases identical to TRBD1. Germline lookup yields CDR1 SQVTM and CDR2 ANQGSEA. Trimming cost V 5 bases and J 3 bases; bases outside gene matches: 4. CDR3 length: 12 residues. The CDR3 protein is CSVKAGGYEQYF. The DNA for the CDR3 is TGCAGCGTTAAGGCAGGGGGCTACGAGCAGTACTTC.

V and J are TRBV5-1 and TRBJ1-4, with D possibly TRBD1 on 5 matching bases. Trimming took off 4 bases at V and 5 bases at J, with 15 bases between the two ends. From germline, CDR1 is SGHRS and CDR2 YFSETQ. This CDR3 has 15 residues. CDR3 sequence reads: CASSEGWAGNEKLFF. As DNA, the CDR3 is TGCGCCAGCAGCGAAGGCTGGGCAGGGAATGAAAAACTGTTTTTT. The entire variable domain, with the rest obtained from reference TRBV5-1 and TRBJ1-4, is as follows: KAGVTQTPRYLIKTRGQQVTLSCSPISGHRSVSWYQQTPGQGLQFLFEYFSETQRNKGNFPGRFSGRQFSNSRSEMNVSTLELGDSALYLCASSEGWAGNEKLFFGSGTQLSVL.